This T cell receptor (beta chain) emerged from a study of blood T cells in healthy people across ages. About the research overall: T cells yielded about one barcoded beta molecule per two cells through template switching.

Concerning this clonotype: Germline is not matched at one junction end, which may reflect a read error.

CDR1 MNHNY and CDR2 SVGAGI come from the germline V gene (reference sequence). There are 15 residues in the CDR3. Those donating, healthy Caucasian individuals from Russia, were aged roughly 6 to 90. A J-beta primer mix and a sample-barcoded 5' primer were used in a second PCR of about 7 to 12 cycles. TCRdb recomputed calls from the 5' RACE reads with MiXCR, one row per CDR3 protein. The sample lists nearly 800,000 distinct CDR3 sequences, around 50% seen once, with 25% to 30% in the top ten. Sequenced: blood. This TCR came from a man between 35 and 55 years old in good health. The chain carries TRBV6-6 and TRBJ2-3, with D possibly TRBD1 on 6 matching bases. CDR3 sequence (DNA): TGTGCCTGCAGCCCCCGAGGGGGTCACGGGGATACGCAGTATTTT. Residues: CACSPRGGHGDTQYF.